The clone carrying this T cell receptor (beta chain) was observed many times. Its antigen remains unknown. Preparation of TCR beta libraries was done by quantitative 5'-RACE with molecular barcodes. MiXCR was run by TCRdb on the 5' RACE reads, yielding one entry per CDR3 protein. Of 130,000 or so distinct CDR3 sequences in the sample, about 7% were seen once. This sample was taken from a study of CD8 T cells in ankylosing spondylitis. V lost 2 bases, J lost 4 bases, and 7 bases lay in between. Germline V gene data show CDR1 as SGHTA and CDR2 as FQGNSA. The CDR3 is made up of 13 amino acids. General study points: One TCR beta motif, made up of under ten highly homologous variants, appeared characteristic of ankylosing spondylitis blood.

The V and J genes are TRBV7-2 and TRBJ2-3; D is unclear. The sample was blood, either unsorted or a sorted T cell fraction (not recorded which). The receptor's source is a male donor with ankylosing spondylitis or in good health (not recorded which). The CDR3, as DNA: TGTGCCAGCAGCTTAAGGCAGGCAGATACGCAGTATTTT. Amino acid sequence: CASSLRQADTQYF.